In this sample, the clone carrying this T cell receptor beta chain turned up a few times. Its target is unknown. This sample was included in a study of T cells after yellow fever vaccination. General study points: Researchers report a weaker secondary response that nonetheless peaked faster, day 5 versus 15. Any FACS-sorted repertoire could hold abundant clonotypes that contaminate it from the bulk population. Although most clonotypes did not, a small share appeared in both CD4 and CD8 compartments.

The CDR3 contains 14 residues. V gave up 5 bases and J gave up 6 bases; unmatched junction bases: 7. Germline V gene lookup returns CDR1 SGHTA and CDR2 FQGNSA. A 5'RACE template-switching step, the method used to make TCR cDNA, added a universal primer site and UMIs. TCRdb called the 5' RACE reads again in MiXCR, with one record for every CDR3 protein. The sample lists approximately 510,000 distinct CDR3 sequences, around a fifth seen once, with less than 20% in the top ten. J is TRBJ2-5 and V is TRBV7-2, with TRBD2 identical over 9 bases. The source is a man aged 18 to 30 who received the YFV17D yellow fever vaccine. Sequenced material: PBMCs, taken roughly 23 days after the first yellow fever vaccination. CDR3 nucleotides: TGTGCCAGCAGCATCGACGGGACTAGCAAGACCCAGTACTTC. This gives the protein CASSIDGTSKTQYF.